The 21 T cell receptor beta chains listed next were all sequenced from one sample in a study of patients and donors after allogeneic stem cell transplantation. Each CDR3 protein is one row after TCRdb ran MiXCR on the RT-PCR reads. The top ten clones hold less than 8.5% of a sample with approximately 430,000 distinct CDR3 sequences, around 16% of them seen once. Sequenced sample: blood, either unsorted or a sorted T cell fraction (not recorded which). These TCRs come from a human donor who was either an allogeneic HSCT recipient or a stem cell or donor lymphocyte infusion donor (not recorded which). It is not recorded whose cells these are; they may come from a transplant donor.

The chain joins TRBV14 to TRBJ2-3; D unclear. V lost 4 bases and J 6 bases, leaving 17 bases between the germline ends. Germline V gene sequence: CDR1 SGHDN, CDR2 FVKESK. This CDR3 has 15 amino acids. The CDR3 DNA sequence: TGTGCCAGCAGCCTGCGAGACTTCAGCAGGGATACGCAGTATTTT. Its protein product is CASSLRDFSRDTQYF.

The chain links TRBV5-1 to TRBJ2-2; 9 positions match TRBD2. V shed 0 bases and J 1 base; nucleotides not matched to a gene: 7. Germline CDR1 reads SGHRS; CDR2 reads YFSETQ. The CDR3 loop spans 18 amino acids. CDR3 sequence (DNA): TGCGCCAGCAGCTTGGGGCCGCCAGCGGGAGGGAACACCGGGGAGCTGTTTTTT. Translating gives CASSLGPPAGGNTGELFF. Based on the CDR3 plus reference TRBV5-1 and TRBJ2-2, the full variable domain is KAGVTQTPRYLIKTRGQQVTLSCSPISGHRSVSWYQQTPGQGLQFLFEYFSETQRNKGNFPGRFSGRQFSNSRSEMNVSTLELGDSALYLCASSLGPPAGGNTGELFFGEGSRLTVL.

This clonotype was counted ten times or more. The chain recombines TRBV24-1 with TRBJ1-6, with D perhaps TRBD1 (5 bases). V lost 2 bases and J 8 bases, leaving 9 bases between the germline ends. In germline, CDR1 is KGHDR, CDR2 SFDVKD. The CDR3 consists of 14 residues. The CDR3 nucleotides are TGTGCCACCAGTGATTGGGGGAACGATTCACCCCTCCACTTT. Protein sequence: CATSDWGNDSPLHF.

This clonotype was seen a handful of times. This sequence joins TRBV5-1 and TRBJ2-7; TRBD2 might be the D (5 bases). The V gene's germline CDR1 is SGHRS and CDR2 YFSETQ. Trimming shortened V by 1 base and J by 6 bases, and 11 bases separated the two germline ends. The CDR3 spans 13 residues. CDR3 bases: TGCGCCAGCAGCTTGTGGCCGGCGGGCGAGCAGTACTTC. As protein: CASSLWPAGEQYF.

V and J are TRBV7-2 and TRBJ2-5; the D gene is possibly TRBD1 (6 bases). From germline, CDR1 is SGHTA and CDR2 FQGNSA. CDR3 length equals 15 residues. The V end was cut by 1 base, the J end by 5 bases, with 14 bases between. The CDR3 reads CASSLVLWGRETQYF. CDR3 DNA sequence: TGTGCCAGCAGCTTAGTGTTGTGGGGGCGGGAGACCCAGTACTTC.

The chain uses TRBV20-1 and TRBJ2-2, with 10 positions matching TRBD1. V shed 6 bases, J shed 13 bases, and the junction held 20 bases outside the gene matches. In germline, CDR1 is DFQATT, CDR2 SNEGSKA (reference sequence). The CDR3 contains 16 residues. CDR3 amino acids: CSARGERTGQGLPLFF. In DNA form, the CDR3 reads TGCAGTGCCCGGGGGGAGCGTACGGGACAGGGGCTTCCGCTGTTTTTT.

This clonotype was observed at least ten times. The genes are TRBV12-3 or TRBV12-4 and TRBJ1-3; no clear D gene. The V end was cut by 2 bases, the J end by 0 bases, with 23 bases between. The CDR3 extends over 20 amino acids. CDR3 protein: CASSLNLRGLASVSGNTIYF. CDR3 bases: TGTGCCAGCAGTTTAAATCTCCGCGGGCTTGCCTCGGTCTCTGGAAACACCATATATTTT.

The CDR3 DNA sequence: TGTGCCAGCAGTTACGTCGCGGGACGGACGAACAAAGGAGCTTTCTTT. The encoded protein is CASSYVAGRTNKGAFF. This chain uses TRBV6-5 with TRBJ1-1; D might be TRBD1 (5 bases). CDR1 and CDR2 (germline): MNHEY, SVGAGI. The CDR3 has 16 residues. V gave up 2 bases and J gave up 10 bases, with 23 bases separating them.

This clonotype was counted a few times. The chain uses TRBV12-3 or TRBV12-4 and TRBJ2-2, with unresolved D. V was cut by 3 bases and J by 7 bases, with 15 bases left in between. The CDR3 spans 15 residues. CDR3 residues: CASSLWRHEIGELFF. The CDR3 region has the DNA TGTGCCAGCAGTTTGTGGAGACACGAGATCGGGGAGCTGTTTTTT.

This clonotype was picked up many times. The V call is TRBV7-9, the J call TRBJ2-1; D unclear. In germline, CDR1 is SEHNR, CDR2 FQNEAQ (reference sequence). There are 13 residues in the CDR3. V lost 4 bases and J 9 bases, leaving 13 bases between the germline ends. The CDR3 DNA is TGTGCCAGCAGCTCAGTCGTGGGTATTGAGCAGTTCTTC. The encoded protein is CASSSVVGIEQFF. Using reference TRBV7-9 and TRBJ2-1 for the parts outside the CDR3, the full variable domain is DTGVSQNPRHKITKRGQNVTFRCDPISEHNRLYWYRQTLGQGPEFLTYFQNEAQLEKSRLLSDRFSAERPKGSFSTLEIQRTEQGDSAMYLCASSSVVGIEQFFGPGTRLTVL.

This chain joins TRBV29-1 and TRBJ2-7; 9 bases fit TRBD1. V dropped 4 bases and J dropped 6; count of bases not matched to a gene: 7. Per germline, CDR1 SQVTM and CDR2 ANQGSEA. The CDR3 sequence is 13 residues long. Here the CDR3 DNA reads TGCAGCGTTGTTTGGGACAGGGTGTCCGAGCAGTACTTC. It yields the protein CSVVWDRVSEQYF.

This chain joins TRBV19 and TRBJ2-1; TRBD1 matches at 7 bases. This CDR3 has 13 residues. Germline CDR1 LNHDA, CDR2 SQIVND (reference sequence). J gave up 15 bases and V 7 bases, and 15 bases lay outside the gene matches. As DNA, the CDR3 is TGTGCCAGTACCCCGGGACAGACCTCCGGACGGTTCTTC. Encoded protein: CASTPGQTSGRFF. The variable domain in full, with the rest retrieved from reference TRBV19 and TRBJ2-1, is DGGITQSPKYLFRKEGQNVTLSCEQNLNHDAMYWYRQDPGQGLRLIYYSQIVNDFQKGDIAEGYSVSREKKESFPLTVTSAQKNPTAFYLCASTPGQTSGRFFGPGTRLTVL.

This clonotype came up a few times. This rearrangement joins TRBV20-1 to TRBJ2-7; the match to TRBD1 covers 10 bases. V lost 6 bases to trimming and J lost 4 bases; unmatched junction nucleotides: 6. This CDR3 is 13 amino acids long. The germline gives CDR1 DFQATT, CDR2 SNEGSKA (reference sequence). For the CDR3, the DNA is TGCAGTGCGCGGACAGGGGGTGTATACGAGCAGTACTTC. Translation gives CSARTGGVYEQYF.

The chain links TRBV20-1 to TRBJ2-6; perhaps TRBD1 as D (6 bases). Trimming pared 5 bases from V and 0 bases from J, leaving 20 bases between. CDR1 and CDR2 from the germline V gene are DFQATT and SNEGSKA (reference sequence). This CDR3 has 18 residues. The CDR3 sequence is CSARLLGQTNSGANVLTF. Written as DNA, the CDR3 is TGCAGTGCTCGCCTGCTAGGACAGACCAACTCTGGGGCCAACGTCCTGACTTTC.

There are a few counts of this clonotype. This chain connects TRBV20-1 to TRBJ2-7, with D maybe TRBD2 (5 bases). The CDR3 totals 14 residues. V lost 3 bases to trimming and J lost 2 bases, with 14 bases between them. Germline values: CDR1 DFQATT, CDR2 SNEGSKA (reference sequence). The CDR3 reads CSASKSPGTYEQYF. The CDR3 DNA follows: TGCAGTGCTAGTAAGTCCCCGGGGACCTACGAGCAGTACTTC.

V usage is TRBV25-1 and J usage is TRBJ1-1; TRBD1 matches at 7 bases. The length of the CDR3 is 14 residues. The V gene end was trimmed by 7 bases and the J gene end by 1 base; junction bases not matched to a gene: 6. Germline values: CDR1 MGHDK, CDR2 SYGVNS. CDR3 protein: CASIWTGRNTEAFF. The CDR3 DNA follows: TGTGCCAGCATTTGGACAGGACGGAACACTGAAGCTTTCTTT.

This clonotype was observed a few times. The J gene is TRBJ1-2, the V gene TRBV4-2, with no clear D. The length of the CDR3 is 14 residues. Germline V lookup: CDR1 LGHNA, CDR2 YNFKEQ. V was cut by 2 bases and J by 4 bases, with 11 bases left in between. CDR3: CASSQLGQIYGYTF. Here the CDR3 DNA reads TGTGCCAGCAGCCAATTGGGCCAGATCTATGGCTACACCTTC.

In this sample, this clonotype turned up a few times. The gene calls are TRBV11-2 and TRBJ2-7, with 15 nucleotides matching TRBD2. The CDR3 is 18 amino acids. Per germline, CDR1 SGHAT and CDR2 FQNNGV. Losses at the gene ends were 4 bases for V and 5 bases for J; bases not matched to a gene: 12. CDR3 coding DNA: TGTGCCAGCAGCTCTGGACTAGCGGGGGGGCGGTTTCTAAACGAGCAGTACTTC. Translating gives CASSSGLAGGRFLNEQYF.

This clonotype was seen a handful of times. J is TRBJ1-2 and V is TRBV2; the D is unclear. Looked up from germline, CDR1 is SNHLY and CDR2 is FYNNEI. Trimming took off 1 base at V and 7 bases at J, with 10 bases between the two ends. The CDR3 is 13 residues long. The CDR3 sequence: CASSEGNGLGYTF. CDR3 DNA: TGTGCCAGCAGTGAAGGGAACGGTCTTGGCTACACCTTC.

V and J are TRBV7-9 and TRBJ2-7; D possibly corresponds to TRBD1 (5 bases). V gave up 5 bases and J gave up 3 bases, with 17 bases separating them. The germline V gene encodes CDR1 SEHNR and CDR2 FQNEAQ (reference sequence). The CDR3 consists of 15 residues. The CDR3 loop is CASSHRQPRYYEQYF. In nucleotides, the CDR3 is TGTGCCAGCAGCCATCGACAGCCGAGGTACTACGAGCAGTACTTC.

This clonotype appeared a few times. The rearrangement uses TRBV6-1 and TRBJ2-7, with 9 bases lining up with TRBD2. This CDR3 has 13 residues. Germline values: CDR1 MNHNS, CDR2 SASEGT. The CDR3 coding sequence is TGTTCCCTAAACAGACTAGCGGTCTACGAGCAGTACTTC. It yields the protein CSLNRLAVYEQYF.